Presented here are 12 T cell receptor beta chains from one specimen sequenced in a study of identical twins. Each CDR3 protein is one row after TCRdb ran MiXCR on the 5' RACE reads. The repertoire has approximately 670,000 distinct CDR3 sequences, 5.5% to 7.5% of them found once; the top ten carry 1.5% to 2%. Sequencing input: naive T cells sorted from blood. These receptors were taken from a man aged 18 to 29 in good health.

This clonotype was detected ten times or more. This chain joins TRBV2 and TRBJ2-7, with D perhaps matching TRBD1 (6 bases). The CDR3 runs to 14 residues. V gave up 6 bases and J gave up 1 base, with 13 bases separating them. In germline, CDR1 is SNHLY, CDR2 FYNNEI. This CDR3 is CASREQGPSYEQYF. DNA of the CDR3: TGTGCCAGCAGGGAACAGGGTCCGTCCTACGAGCAGTACTTC.

The chain is built from TRBV7-8 and TRBJ1-2, with TRBD1 identical over 7 bases. The CDR3 sequence is 14 residues long. The germline V gene encodes CDR1 SGHVS and CDR2 FQNEAQ. V trimming: 5 bases; J trimming: 2 bases; junction bases outside the gene matches: 5. The CDR3 DNA reads as TGTGCCAGCAGCCCAACGGACAGGAACTATGGCTACACCTTC. Its protein is CASSPTDRNYGYTF.

This clonotype has ten or more counts. The rearrangement links TRBV20-1 to TRBJ2-1; D tentatively fits TRBD1 or TRBD2 (5 bases each). Germline V lookup: CDR1 DFQATT, CDR2 SNEGSKA (reference sequence). Trimming shortened V by 6 bases and J by 8 bases, and 20 bases separated the two germline ends. CDR3 length: 14 amino acids. The CDR3 here is CSALKWDARDEQFF. In nucleotides, the CDR3 is TGCAGTGCCCTTAAATGGGACGCCCGGGATGAGCAGTTCTTC.

Worth noting for this clonotype: This could be a read error, since a much larger clone is one nucleotide away. J is TRBJ2-5 and V is TRBV7-2; 8 bases agree with TRBD1. This CDR3 is built from 15 residues. CDR1 and CDR2 (germline): SGHTA, FQGNSA. The CDR3 loop reads CASSLGDRYQDTQYF. The DNA of the CDR3 is TGTGCCAGCAGCTTAGGGGACAGGTACCAAGATACCCAGTACTTC.

The table lists this clonotype with a few counts. V is TRBV4-2 and J is TRBJ2-5, with D perhaps being TRBD1 or TRBD2 (7 bases each). CDR1 LGHNA and CDR2 YNFKEQ come from the germline V gene. The CDR3 loop spans 17 amino acids. V gave up 0 bases and J gave up 6 bases, with 20 bases separating them. The chain's CDR3 is CASSQDVAGGVRKTQYF. The CDR3 DNA follows: TGTGCCAGCAGCCAAGATGTGGCAGGGGGGGTCCGAAAGACCCAGTACTTC.

The rearrangement links TRBV27 to TRBJ1-4, with 7 bases fitting TRBD1. CDR3 size: 16 residues. V lost 6 bases and J lost 5; bases outside the gene matches: 12. Germline V lookup: CDR1 MNHEY, CDR2 SMNVEV (reference sequence). DNA of the CDR3: TGTGCCAGCAGCCCCGGGACAGCCCTCTTCAATGAAAAACTGTTTTTT. Translation: CASSPGTALFNEKLFF.

The sample holds a few counts of this clonotype. The rearrangement uses TRBV18 and TRBJ2-7; D is uncertain. This CDR3 is 14 amino acids long. Germline lookup yields CDR1 KGHSH and CDR2 LQKENI. V lost 6 bases, J lost 7 bases, and 19 bases lay in between. This CDR3 reads CASSPSIGSEEQYV. In nucleotides, the CDR3 is TGTGCCAGCTCCCCCAGCATTGGTTCTGAAGAGCAGTACGTC.

This clonotype was recorded a few times. The chain employs TRBV7-3 and TRBJ2-1; D call uncertain. The germline V and J ends were trimmed by 2 bases and 1 base, with 9 bases remaining between them. Germline CDR1 is SGHTA and CDR2 is FQGTGA. This CDR3 is 15 amino acids long. The CDR3 nucleotides read TGTGCCAGCAGCTTAGCCGCCGCTTCCTACAATGAGCAGTTCTTC. Protein: CASSLAAASYNEQFF.

This clonotype was seen repeatedly, ten times or more. J is TRBJ2-7 and V is TRBV9; 7 bases align to TRBD2. V lost 6 bases and J lost 4; bases outside the gene matches: 13. The CDR3 spans 15 residues. Germline CDR1 is SGDLS and CDR2 is YYNGEE. The CDR3 region has the DNA TGTGCCAGCACCCCGGGGCGGGAGATACGATACGAGCAGTACTTC. It is translated as CASTPGREIRYEQYF.

This clonotype was recorded at least ten times. The chain combines TRBV5-1 with TRBJ1-6, with D possibly being TRBD1 (6 bases). V was shortened by 5 bases and J by 6 bases, with 18 bases between the two germline ends. CDR3 length: 16 amino acids. The germline V gene has CDR1 SGHRS and CDR2 YFSETQ. The CDR3: CASRIMDSMGNSPLHF. Here the CDR3 DNA reads TGCGCCAGCAGGATTATGGACAGCATGGGTAATTCACCCCTCCACTTT.

This clonotype was observed a handful of times. The V call is TRBV7-6, the J call TRBJ2-1; the D gene could be TRBD1 or TRBD2 (5 bases each). Germline V CDR1 and CDR2: SGHVS, FNYEAQ. The CDR3 sequence is 18 residues long. V lost 1 base and J 0 bases, leaving 16 bases between the germline ends. The CDR3 protein is CASSLGVWDVSSYNEQFF. DNA for the CDR3: TGTGCCAGCAGCTTAGGTGTATGGGACGTCAGCTCCTACAATGAGCAGTTCTTC.

This clonotype has more than one count but fewer than ten. The V gene is TRBV27, the J gene TRBJ2-1, with D unclear. V lost 6 bases and J lost 1, with 16 bases in between. The germline V gene has CDR1 MNHEY and CDR2 SMNVEV (reference sequence). The CDR3 spans 16 residues. The CDR3 bases are TGTGCCAGCAGCCTTACCCATTTAGAGTCCTACAATGAGCAGTTCTTC. Amino acid sequence: CASSLTHLESYNEQFF.